The 18 T cell receptor beta chains given below trace back to one sample, sequenced in a study of T cell clonality in common variable immunodeficiency (dated by TCRdb to between 2014 and 2016). Receptor libraries were prepared by the immunoSEQ multiplex PCR assay. TCRdb re-hosts the immuneACCESS table, in-frame sequences only. Its copies lack some clones; in the studies checked, an unresolved V gene accounts for under half of them, and the cause for the rest is not known. Listed for this sample are around 40,000 clones, none observed only a single time. The ten largest clones add up to 2.5% to 3% of the sample. Sequenced material: peripheral blood mononuclear cells. Every receptor here comes from a person between 18 and 75 years old in good health.

Many counts were recorded for this clone. From the germline J gene comes the end of the CDR3, since the read stops 3 residues before it. The chain couples TRBV19 to TRBJ1-5; TRBD1 aligns across 8 bases. The CDR3 is 16 amino acids. Trimming cost V 4 bases and J 5 bases; bases outside gene matches: 10. CDR1 and CDR2 from the germline V gene are LNHDA and SQIVND (reference sequence). Partial CDR3 DNA: TGTGCCAGTAGTAGAACCCTTGGGACAGGCGATCAGCCC. Its translation: CASSRTLGTGDQP. The CDR3 reads in full as CASSRTLGTGDQPQHF.

This clone was seen at least ten times. The read ends 3 residues shy of where the CDR3 ends; the end is completed using the germline J gene. This sequence joins TRBV6-2 or TRBV6-3 and TRBJ1-6; weak D call: TRBD1 (6 bases). CDR3 size: 15 residues. V shed 2 bases and J shed 5 bases, with 10 bases lying between them. CDR1 and CDR2 from the germline V gene are MNHEY and SVGEGT. This CDR3 is CASSYRGQNNSPLHF. The sequenced CDR3 bases are TGTGCCAGCAGTTACCGAGGACAGAATAATTCACCC.

Many counts were recorded for this clone. The CDR3 is CSAYRGLDSPLHF. The DNA read from the CDR3 is TGCAGTGCTTATAGGGGGCTCGATTCACCC. This chain connects TRBV20-1 to TRBJ1-6; 7 bases are shared with TRBD1. The CDR3 end lies 3 residues beyond the end of the read and is filled in from the germline J gene. Germline values: CDR1 DFQATT, CDR2 SNEGSKA (reference sequence). V lost 5 bases, J lost 8 bases, and 6 bases stayed unmatched. The CDR3 consists of 13 residues.

This clone was detected a few times. The read ends 3 residues early relative to the CDR3; the germline J gene fills the gap. The V call is TRBV29-1, the J call TRBJ2-7; D remains ambiguous. The V gene lost 4 bases and the J gene lost 3 bases, with 10 bases spanning the gap. Germline loops: CDR1 SQVTM, CDR2 ANQGSEA. The CDR3 is 12 residues long. The CDR3 spells CSVVPTGYEQYF. CDR3 DNA, as far as it was read: TGCAGCGTTGTCCCCACCGGCTACGAG.

Ten or more counts support this clone. The sequenced fragment ends 3 residues before the CDR3 boundary, so the rest is inferred from the germline J gene. The rearrangement uses TRBV20-1 and TRBJ2-7, with TRBD1 matching over 8 bases. The CDR3 runs 14 residues. The germline V gene has CDR1 DFQATT and CDR2 SNEGSKA (reference sequence). The junction had 5 bases not matched to a gene; V was cut back by 4 bases and J by 0 bases. CDR3 region: CSANEDRDSYEQYF. CDR3 bases read: TGCAGTGCTAATGAGGACAGGGACTCCTACGAG.

This clone turned up a few times. The read ends 3 residues early relative to the CDR3; the germline J gene fills the gap. The V and J genes are TRBV2 and TRBJ1-1; a possible D gene is TRBD1 (5 bases). Trimming took 7 bases from V and 6 from J, leaving 9 bases between them. Per germline, CDR1 SNHLY and CDR2 FYNNEI. The CDR3 sequence is 11 residues long. CDR3 loop: CASNRGAEAFF. Incomplete CDR3 DNA: TGTGCCAGCAACCGAGGGGCTGAA.

This clone occurred many times. The read terminates 3 residues before the CDR3 end, so the remaining end is supplied by the germline J gene. J is TRBJ1-1 and V is TRBV18; 8 bases are a match to TRBD1. Germline V gene data show CDR1 as KGHSH and CDR2 as LQKENI. The CDR3 is made up of 14 amino acids. The junction had 4 bases not matched to a gene; V was cut back by 3 bases and J by 4 bases. The sequenced CDR3 bases are TGTGCCAGCTCACCCGGACAGGGTCCCACTGAA. Protein: CASSPGQGPTE. The CDR3 in its entirety is CASSPGQGPTEAFF.

This clone has a count of ten or more. The read ends 3 residues shy of where the CDR3 ends; the end is completed using the germline J gene. The V and J genes are TRBV29-1 and TRBJ2-7; perhaps TRBD1 as D (6 bases). Trimming shortened V by 4 bases and J by 2 bases, and 12 bases separated the two germline ends. The CDR3 loop spans 13 amino acids. Germline V gene data show CDR1 as SQVTM and CDR2 as ANQGSEA. The covered CDR3 bases are TGCAGCGTTGCTTGGACAGAGCCCTACGAG. Encoded protein: CSVAWTEPYE. The CDR3 in full is CSVAWTEPYEQYF.

Notes on this clone: The junction departs from germline at one end; a sequencing error may be responsible. The read ends 3 residues shy of where the CDR3 ends; the end is completed using the germline J gene. The rearrangement links TRBV7-9 to TRBJ2-1, with D unresolved. There are 13 residues in the CDR3. Germline V gene sequence: CDR1 SEHNR, CDR2 FQNEAQ (reference sequence). CDR3 sequence: CSSRSSSYNEQFF. Incomplete CDR3 DNA: TGTTCCAGCAGGAGTAGCTCCTACAATGAG.

This clone came up many times. Read coverage stops 3 residues before the CDR3 terminus; the germline J gene supplies the remainder. The V call is TRBV5-1, the J call TRBJ1-4; tentative D call: TRBD1 (6 bases). The V end was cut by 2 bases, the J end by 5 bases, with 13 bases between. Germline loops: CDR1 SGHRS, CDR2 YFSETQ. There are 15 residues in the CDR3. The DNA read from the CDR3 is TGCGCCAGCAGCTTCAGTGGGGGCATCAATGAAAAA. Translated, it gives CASSFSGGINEK. The entire CDR3 protein is CASSFSGGINEKLFF.

This clone was seen at least ten times. With the read ending 3 residues before the CDR3 end, the germline J gene is used to fill in that end. This rearrangement joins TRBV30 to TRBJ2-4; 8 nucleotides align to TRBD2. CDR3 length: 18 residues. Losses at the gene ends were 0 bases for V and 0 bases for J; bases not matched to a gene: 10. Germline V gives CDR1 GTSNPN, CDR2 SVGIG (reference sequence). This CDR3 is CAWSVPSGGVLAKNIQYF. The sequenced CDR3 bases are TGTGCCTGGAGTGTACCCAGCGGGGGTGTCCTAGCCAAAAACATT.

In its sample, this clone was seen many times. The read terminates 3 residues ahead of where the CDR3 ends, so the germline J gene completes it. This sequence joins TRBV7-6 and TRBJ2-2; 12 positions agree with TRBD2. J lost 3 bases, V lost 3 bases, and 8 bases had no gene match. This CDR3 has 18 residues. CDR1 SGHVS and CDR2 FNYEAQ come from the germline V gene. The sequenced part of the CDR3 DNA is TGTGCCAGCAGCTTCACGACTAGCGGGGGTGCGTACACCGGGGAG. Encoded protein: CASSFTTSGGAYTGE. The entire CDR3 reads CASSFTTSGGAYTGELFF.

This clone has ten or more counts. The read comes to an end 3 residues before the CDR3 does, leaving the germline J gene to fill in the end. This chain connects TRBV19 to TRBJ1-2; D remains unclear. V was shortened by 6 bases and J by 5 bases, with 7 bases between the two germline ends. CDR1 is LNHDA and CDR2 is SQIVND in the germline V gene (reference sequence). The CDR3 is 11 amino acids. The part of the CDR3 DNA that was read is TGTGCCAGTAGCCTCAGGTATGGC. Protein: CASSLRYG. The whole CDR3 sequence reads CASSLRYGYTF.

This clone has at least ten counts. The DNA ends 3 residues before the CDR3 does, and the rest of the CDR3 is filled in from the germline J gene. The J gene is TRBJ2-7, the V gene TRBV5-1; 7 bases map to TRBD1. The CDR3 is 15 amino acids. V lost 4 bases, J lost 3 bases, and 10 bases stayed unmatched. Per germline, CDR1 SGHRS and CDR2 YFSETQ. The DNA read from the CDR3 is TGCGCCAGCAGCCTTGGGTGGGACAGTCTCTACGAG. This translates into CASSLGWDSLYE. The whole CDR3 is CASSLGWDSLYEQYF. Full variable domain (outside the CDR3, taken from reference TRBV5-1 and TRBJ2-7): KAGVTQTPRYLIKTRGQQVTLSCSPISGHRSVSWYQQTPGQGLQFLFEYFSETQRNKGNFPGRFSGRQFSNSRSEMNVSTLELGDSALYLCASSLGWDSLYEQYFGPGTRLTVT.

This clone was observed at least ten times. The CDR3 DNA, read in part, is TGTGCCAGCAGCTTAGGGGCAGGATTGAACACTGAA. Amino acids: CASSLGAGLNTE. The CDR3 as a whole reads CASSLGAGLNTEAFF. The V call is TRBV7-6, the J call TRBJ1-1; D uncertain. The observed sequence ends 3 residues before the CDR3 terminus, with the missing tail filled in from the germline J gene. The ends were cut back, 1 base at V and 0 bases at J, with 9 bases in the middle. Germline lookup yields CDR1 SGHVS and CDR2 FNYEAQ. The CDR3 extends over 15 amino acids.

This clone was detected ten times or more. The DNA ends 3 residues before the CDR3 does, and the rest of the CDR3 is filled in from the germline J gene. This chain uses TRBV20-1 with TRBJ2-2, with 9 bases matching TRBD2. Germline values: CDR1 DFQATT, CDR2 SNEGSKA (reference sequence). J gave up 4 bases and V 7 bases, and 7 bases lay outside the gene matches. The CDR3 extends over 14 amino acids. CDR3 bases read: TGCAGTGGGAGCGGGGGGCACGGCACCGGGGAG. It yields the protein CSGSGGHGTGE. The whole CDR3 protein is CSGSGGHGTGELFF.

This clone was counted many times. The CDR3 is cut off 3 residues early in the read; its end comes from the germline J gene. The chain combines TRBV5-1 with TRBJ1-1, with D possibly TRBD1 on 5 matching bases. The length of the CDR3 is 17 residues. Germline V gene lookup returns CDR1 SGHRS and CDR2 YFSETQ. Between the trimmed V and J ends, which lost 1 base and 0 bases, there was a span of 16 bases. CDR3 DNA (partial): TGCGCCAGCAGCTTGATTGCAGGGAGAGATATGAACACTGAA. Translated: CASSLIAGRDMNTE. The full CDR3 is CASSLIAGRDMNTEAFF.

This clone was seen at least ten times. The CDR3 end lies 3 residues beyond the end of the read and is filled in from the germline J gene. The gene calls are TRBV5-4 and TRBJ2-7; 7 bases map to TRBD1. The V gene's germline CDR1 is SGHNT and CDR2 YYREEE (reference sequence). V gave up 4 bases and J gave up 3 bases; unmatched junction bases: 7. The CDR3 extends over 14 amino acids. CDR3 bases read: TGTGCCAGCAGCCCCAGGGGGAGACTCTACGAG. This codes for CASSPRGRLYE. The complete CDR3 reads CASSPRGRLYEQYF.